This T cell receptor beta chain was retrieved from a study of T cell changes during pregnancy in multiple sclerosis. TCRdb keeps only in-frame clones here, not all; method: immunoSEQ multiplex PCR. The sample carries 78,000 or so clones, under 95% recorded once. The V segment lost 1 base and the J segment 2 bases; nucleotides outside the gene matches: 10. CDR3 length: 19 residues. Germline CDR1 reads MNHNS; CDR2 reads SASEGT. This specimen was peripheral blood, taken before pregnancy. The rearrangement joins TRBV6-1 to TRBJ2-6; 8 nucleotides align to TRBD1. The clonotype originates from a female donor with multiple sclerosis, enrolled in a pregnancy study. CDR3 region: CASSEGPLGQGAGANVLTF. CDR3 DNA sequence: TGTGCCAGCAGTGAAGGACCCCTAGGACAGGGAGCTGGGGCCAACGTCCTGACTTTC.